This TCR beta chain stems from a study of radiotherapy plus CTLA-4 blockade in lung cancer. Overall study: Overall, approximately 18% of patients showed an objective response, while around 34% attained disease control. Regarding the study as a whole: Peripheral blood showed expansion of tumor-derived TCR clones after radiotherapy and ipilimumab.

Repertoires were generated with immunoSEQ multiplex PCR, while TCRdb's copy carries only in-frame clones and drops some. The sample includes about 31,000 clones, around 70% of them seen just once. Those with chemo-refractory metastatic non-small-cell lung cancer were treated with focal radiation combined with CTLA-4 blockade using ipilimumab. The CDR3 runs 16 residues. Germline CDR1 reads LNHDA; CDR2 reads SQIVND (reference sequence). V was clipped by 4 bases and J by 2 bases; unmatched bases: 4. Comment on this clone: Its cognate antigen is unknown.

The genes are TRBV19 and TRBJ2-6; TRBD1 aligns across 8 bases. The input for sequencing was peripheral blood, taken from a patient treated with radiotherapy plus ipilimumab. The sequence derives from a human donor with non-small cell lung cancer whose response to radiotherapy plus ipilimumab could not be evaluated. CDR3 region: CASSTEDRAGANVLTF. The DNA for the CDR3 is TGTGCCAGTAGTACCGAGGACAGGGCTGGGGCCAACGTCCTGACTTTC.